The sequence of this TCR beta chain was determined in a study of cytomegalovirus exposure and HLA in healthy donors. Germline lookup yields CDR1 LNHDA and CDR2 SQIVND (reference sequence). Trimming took 5 bases from V and 0 from J, leaving 7 bases between them. The CDR3 totals 13 residues. Only in-frame clones appear in the TCRdb table, and some are missing; sequencing was by immunoSEQ multiplex PCR. The repertoire has roughly 58,000 clones, about nine tenths of them found once; the top ten carry less than 4%. The chain joins TRBV19 to TRBJ1-1; no firm D call. The clonotype was recovered from a young man in good health and CMV-seronegative. The material sequenced was PBMCs. The CDR3 loop is CASSVGLNTEAFF. The CDR3 DNA sequence: TGTGCCAGTAGTGTGGGCTTGAACACTGAAGCTTTCTTT.